The 17 T cell receptor beta chains below were found in one sample sequenced in a study of T cells after yellow fever vaccination (dated by TCRdb to between 2019 and 2020). The library came from 5' RACE. The sample was run on an Illumina HiSeq 2500. TCRdb reworked the public reads: Q25 trimming with fastp, MiXCR clone assembly, productive beta chains retained. Rows with a matching CDR3 protein are joined into one entry that keeps the most common DNA and genes. Within this sample are hundreds of thousands of distinct CDR3 sequences, with around 16% of them counted one time only. The ten largest clones take up roughly a sixth of the sample. Per the publication, the treatment or condition label means: live attenuated yellow fever vaccine strain. Sequencing was performed on PBMCs, taken roughly 5 days after the first yellow fever vaccination. These receptors came from a man between 18 and 29 years old who received the YFV17D yellow fever vaccine.

In this sample, this clonotype turned up a few times. The chain uses TRBV2 and TRBJ2-2, with D perhaps matching TRBD1 or TRBD2 (5 bases each). The CDR3 totals 16 residues. In germline, CDR1 is SNHLY, CDR2 FYNNEI. V lost 4 bases and J lost 7, with 19 bases in between. CDR3: CASSGGGAWRSGELFF. The CDR3 bases are TGTGCCAGCAGTGGTGGGGGTGCCTGGCGCAGCGGGGAGCTGTTTTTT.

The genes are TRBV5-1 and TRBJ2-4, with 9 nucleotides matching TRBD1. The J segment lost 7 bases and the V segment lost 1 base, leaving 6 bases of the junction unmatched. The germline V gene has CDR1 SGHRS and CDR2 YFSETQ. CDR3 size: 15 residues. CDR3 amino acids: CASSLRVGTGNIQYF. For the CDR3, the DNA is TGCGCCAGCAGCTTGCGTGTAGGGACAGGGAACATTCAGTACTTC.

This clonotype appeared a few times. This chain connects TRBV18 to TRBJ1-1; 7 bases are shared with TRBD1. The V gene end was trimmed by 2 bases and the J gene end by 0 bases; junction bases not matched to a gene: 3. The CDR3 is 15 amino acids. Germline CDR1 and CDR2: KGHSH and LQKENI. DNA for the CDR3: TGTGCCAGCTCACCAGCGACAGGGATGAACACTGAAGCTTTCTTT. Its protein product is CASSPATGMNTEAFF.

This rearrangement joins TRBV7-2 to TRBJ2-1; TRBD1 matches 11 bases. This CDR3 is built from 14 residues. CDR1 and CDR2 from the germline V gene are SGHTA and FQGNSA. CDR3 residues: CATRGQGGNNEQFF. CDR3 in DNA: TGTGCGACAAGGGGACAGGGGGGAAACAATGAGCAGTTCTTC.

This clonotype was detected only a few times. The V call is TRBV20-1, the J call TRBJ2-3, with TRBD2 identical over 10 bases. Germline-derived CDR1 and CDR2 are DFQATT and SNEGSKA (reference sequence). J gave up 8 bases and V 5 bases, and 16 bases lay outside the gene matches. The CDR3 has 16 amino acids. This CDR3 is CSAPPTSGLPQGTQYF. The CDR3 DNA reads as TGCAGTGCTCCACCGACTAGCGGGCTACCCCAGGGTACGCAGTATTTT.

This clonotype was observed a few times. The V call is TRBV15, the J call TRBJ2-7, with TRBD1 matching over 8 bases. The V segment lost 1 base and the J segment 2 bases; nucleotides outside the gene matches: 4. This CDR3 spans 15 amino acids. Looked up from germline, CDR1 is LNHNV and CDR2 is YYDKDF (reference sequence). CDR3 residues: CATSRARTGTYEQYF. The CDR3 bases are TGTGCCACCAGCAGAGCCCGGACAGGGACCTACGAGCAGTACTTC.

This clonotype was found a few times. The J gene is TRBJ1-1, the V gene TRBV20-1; no clear D. The CDR3 is made up of 10 amino acids. Germline-derived CDR1 and CDR2 are DFQATT and SNEGSKA (reference sequence). Trimming shortened V by 4 bases and J by 6 bases, and 6 bases separated the two germline ends. CDR3 amino acids: CSAIRPEAFF. In nucleotides, the CDR3 is TGCAGTGCTATACGGCCTGAAGCTTTCTTT.

This clonotype was detected only a few times. The chain combines TRBV4-2 with TRBJ2-7; 7 bases match TRBD2. The junction had 11 bases not matched to a gene; V was cut back by 3 bases and J by 0 bases. The CDR3 sequence is 17 residues long. The germline gives CDR1 LGHNA, CDR2 YNFKEQ. CDR3 nucleotide sequence: TGTGCCAGCAGCCATGCGGGGGAGACGGGGAGCTCCTACGAGCAGTACTTC. Translating gives CASSHAGETGSSYEQYF.

This clonotype came up a few times. The chain joins TRBV20-1 to TRBJ1-4; D is uncertain. V shed 1 base and J shed 6 bases, with 9 bases lying between them. CDR1 and CDR2 from the germline V gene are DFQATT and SNEGSKA (reference sequence). The length of the CDR3 is 13 residues. The CDR3 coding sequence is TGCAGTGCTAGAGGTGGAACAGATGAAAAACTGTTTTTT. It yields the protein CSARGGTDEKLFF.

The V and J genes are TRBV4-3 and TRBJ1-4; unclear D gene. CDR3 length: 16 residues. Germline values: CDR1 LGHNA, CDR2 YSLEER. V dropped 2 bases and J dropped 8 bases, with 18 bases sitting between them. In DNA, the CDR3 is TGCGCCAGCAGCCAATGGGCCGGGTCTCGCATGGAAAAACTGTTTTTT. Its protein is CASSQWAGSRMEKLFF.

This clonotype was picked up a small number of times. The chain uses TRBV6-1 and TRBJ1-1; 7 bases match TRBD1. This CDR3 is built from 15 residues. Germline CDR1 is MNHNS and CDR2 is SASEGT. J gave up 1 base and V 4 bases, and 6 bases lay outside the gene matches. CDR3 sequence (DNA): TGTGCCAGCAGTGGTTACAGGGGACCGAACACTGAAGCTTTCTTT. Translating gives CASSGYRGPNTEAFF.

In this sample, this clonotype turned up a few times. V gene TRBV5-6 combines with J gene TRBJ1-2; D unresolved. Germline CDR1 is SGHDT and CDR2 is YYEEEE. The CDR3 extends over 13 amino acids. Trimming took 6 bases from V and 4 from J, leaving 13 bases between them. The CDR3 reads CASTPTDSYGYTF. In DNA, the CDR3 is TGTGCCAGCACCCCGACGGACTCCTATGGCTACACCTTC.

V gene TRBV20-1 combines with J gene TRBJ2-3; D may match TRBD1 or TRBD2 (6 bases each). There are 16 residues in the CDR3. In germline, CDR1 is DFQATT, CDR2 SNEGSKA (reference sequence). V gave up 5 bases and J gave up 2 bases, with 20 bases separating them. In DNA, the CDR3 is TGCAGTGCTCTACAAGGGGGGACATACCTCACAGATACGCAGTATTTT. This translates into CSALQGGTYLTDTQYF.

The chain uses TRBV28 and TRBJ2-1; the match to TRBD1 covers 9 bases. Germline V gene data show CDR1 as MDHEN and CDR2 as SYDVKM. The V and J ends lost 10 bases and 0 bases, in that order; junction bases with no gene match: 16. CDR3 length equals 18 residues. In DNA form, the CDR3 reads TGTGCCACCACCAGTTGGACAGGGGCCCAGGGCTCCTACAATGAGCAGTTCTTC. Protein product: CATTSWTGAQGSYNEQFF.

The gene calls are TRBV28 and TRBJ1-1, with 8 bases lining up with TRBD1. This CDR3 is 15 amino acids long. CDR1 is MDHEN, CDR2 SYDVKM, per germline. V dropped 3 bases and J dropped 2; count of bases not matched to a gene: 5. CDR3 residues: CASSLFGQGNTEAFF. CDR3 sequence (DNA): TGTGCCAGCAGTTTGTTCGGACAGGGCAACACTGAAGCTTTCTTT.

This clonotype was counted between two and nine times. This rearrangement joins TRBV28 to TRBJ1-4; D call uncertain. CDR1 is MDHEN, CDR2 SYDVKM, per germline. CDR3 length equals 17 residues. The V end was cut by 4 bases, the J end by 2 bases, with 17 bases between. CDR3 bases: TGTGCCAGCAGTTCCTCGACTCCAGTCGCGACTAATGAAAAACTGTTTTTT. Amino acids: CASSSSTPVATNEKLFF.

The V call is TRBV5-1, the J call TRBJ2-3; TRBD2 aligns across 7 bases. The V segment lost 2 bases and the J segment 4 bases; nucleotides outside the gene matches: 10. This CDR3 region has 16 residues. The germline CDR1 and CDR2 sequences are SGHRS and YFSETQ. The CDR3 DNA reads TGCGCCAGCAGCTTAGGCGGGGGAATTGATGCAGATACGCAGTATTTT. It encodes CASSLGGGIDADTQYF.